This T cell receptor beta chain stems from a study of T cell responses to AZD1222 COVID-19 vaccine. General study results and limits: At baseline, seropositivity was found in only six or seven AZD1222 recipients. Recipients of two AZD1222 doses showed rising Spike-specific TCR breadth and depth. Spike was spanned by vaccine-associated CD4 TCRs, which were dominant at 160-218 and 743-854.

Repertoires were generated with immunoSEQ multiplex PCR, while TCRdb's copy carries only in-frame clones and drops some. In the table there are some 150,000 clones, 88% of which are singletons. Germline lookup yields CDR1 SGHTA and CDR2 FQGNSA. There are 14 residues in the CDR3. V shed 10 bases and J 1 base; nucleotides not matched to a gene: 7. Comment on this clone: Its antigen is currently unknown.

The source was peripheral blood, collected 28 days after the second dose of the MenACWY control vaccine. The J gene is TRBJ2-1, the V gene TRBV7-2, with 7 bases matching TRBD1. This TCR came from an adult who received the MenACWY meningococcal vaccine as a control. This CDR3 is CAIVSGGSYNEQFF. CDR3 in DNA: TGTGCCATCGTTTCAGGGGGTTCCTACAATGAGCAGTTCTTC. Based on the CDR3 plus reference TRBV7-2 and TRBJ2-1, the full variable domain is GAGVSQSPSNKVTEKGKDVELRCDPISGHTALYWYRQSLGQGLEFLIYFQGNSAPDKSGLPSDRFSAERTGGSVSTLTIQRTQQEDSAVYLCAIVSGGSYNEQFFGPGTRLTVL.